These 25 T cell receptor beta chains came from one sample sequenced in a study of post-analysis software for immune sequencing data. Overall study results and limits: Four or five TRBV segments, including TRBV5-6, TRBV5-1 and TRBV20-1, were more frequent in patients than controls.

TCR beta libraries were prepared from cDNA with unique molecular identifiers. In TCRdb, the PCR reads were re-called with MiXCR into one record per CDR3 protein. The sample lists hundreds of thousands of distinct CDR3 sequences, 53% seen once, with approximately 4.2% in the top ten. No cognate antigen is known for these TCRs. Source material: blood. These receptors all come from a girl aged 10 to 17 with multiple sclerosis.

This clonotype was recorded a few times. The chain links TRBV29-1 to TRBJ2-5, with 11 positions matching TRBD1. The V segment lost 7 bases and the J segment 5 bases; nucleotides outside the gene matches: 6. Germline-derived CDR1 and CDR2 are SQVTM and ANQGSEA. CDR3 length: 13 residues. CDR3 amino acids: CSAGQGAVETQYF. DNA of the CDR3: TGCAGCGCTGGACAGGGGGCGGTTGAGACCCAGTACTTC. Full variable domain (outside the CDR3, taken from reference TRBV29-1 and TRBJ2-5): SAVISQKPSRDICQRGTSLTIQCQVDSQVTMMFWYRQQPGQSLTLIATANQGSEATYESGFVIDKFPISRPNLTFSTLTVSNMSPEDSSIYLCSAGQGAVETQYFGPGTRLLVL.

The rearrangement links TRBV10-3 to TRBJ2-7; 7 bases fit TRBD1. The V gene's germline CDR1 is ENHRY and CDR2 SYGVKD. The trim removed 6 bases at V and 2 bases at J, leaving 7 bases unmatched. The CDR3 contains 14 residues. CDR3 in amino acids: CAIRDWGQTYEQYF. CDR3 DNA: TGTGCCATCAGAGACTGGGGACAGACCTACGAGCAGTACTTC.

This clonotype has a single count. The chain recombines TRBV20-1 with TRBJ1-2; D gene uncertain. CDR3 length: 13 amino acids. V was shortened by 6 bases and J by 2 bases, with 13 bases between the two germline ends. The germline CDR1 and CDR2 sequences are DFQATT and SNEGSKA (reference sequence). DNA for the CDR3: TGCAGTGCCATAAGGAGGGAAAACTATGGCTACACCTTC. Its protein is CSAIRRENYGYTF.

The chain links TRBV14 to TRBJ2-7; D may be TRBD1 (6 bases). Germline assignment: CDR1 SGHDN and CDR2 FVKESK. Trimming pared 6 bases from V and 5 bases from J, leaving 20 bases between. The CDR3 covers 15 residues. The CDR3 DNA sequence: TGTGCCAGCAGTAAACTGGGGGCACGAATCAACGAGCAGTACTTC. Amino acid sequence: CASSKLGARINEQYF.

The chain couples TRBV7-9 to TRBJ2-3, with 9 nucleotides matching TRBD2. This CDR3 region has 14 residues. The V and J ends lost 3 bases and 4 bases, in that order; junction bases with no gene match: 2. The germline CDR1 and CDR2 sequences are SEHNR and FQNEAQ (reference sequence). CDR3 region: CASSFSGSADTQYF. The CDR3 nucleotides are TGTGCCAGCAGCTTTAGCGGGAGCGCAGATACGCAGTATTTT.

This clonotype was seen a few times. V and J are TRBV3-1 and TRBJ2-1, with 7 bases identical to TRBD2. Trimming at V came to 4 bases and at J to 2 bases, leaving 11 bases not matched to a gene. This CDR3 is built from 17 residues. From germline, CDR1 is LGHDT and CDR2 YNNKEL (reference sequence). CDR3 sequence: CASSRLTSWSTYNEQFF. Written as DNA, the CDR3 is TGTGCCAGCAGCCGCCTGACTAGCTGGAGTACCTACAATGAGCAGTTCTTC.

This clonotype was seen a single time. The V call is TRBV12-3 or TRBV12-4, the J call TRBJ2-3; tentatively, D is TRBD2 (6 bases). This CDR3 spans 14 amino acids. Trimming cost V 3 bases and J 6 bases, with 13 bases left between them. The CDR3 sequence is CASSFSGSSDTQYF. CDR3 DNA: TGTGCCAGCAGTTTTTCCGGGAGTAGCGATACGCAGTATTTT.

The chain employs TRBV29-1 and TRBJ2-7; D might be TRBD1 (5 bases). V was shortened by 6 bases and J by 1 base, with 10 bases between the two germline ends. The germline V gene has CDR1 SQVTM and CDR2 ANQGSEA. CDR3 length: 12 residues. The CDR3 protein is CSVADMSYEQYF. The CDR3 bases are TGCAGCGTCGCGGACATGTCCTACGAGCAGTACTTC.

The rearrangement joins TRBV12-3 or TRBV12-4 to TRBJ2-7; D is unresolved. V shed 6 bases and J shed 0 bases, with 12 bases lying between them. The CDR3 has 14 amino acids. The CDR3 DNA is TGTGCCAGCAGCTTGTCAGAAAACTCCTACGAGCAGTACTTC. Its translation: CASSLSENSYEQYF.

The rearrangement joins TRBV11-3 to TRBJ2-5; 10 bases fit TRBD2. This CDR3 spans 14 amino acids. Germline CDR1 reads SGHNT; CDR2 reads YENEEA. Trimming took 5 bases from V and 5 from J; bases not matched to a gene: 5. Written as DNA, the CDR3 is TGTGCCAGCAGCGCCGGGACTAGCGACGAGACCCAGTACTTC. Encoded protein: CASSAGTSDETQYF. Full variable domain (remainder filled in from reference TRBV11-3 and TRBJ2-5): EAGVVQSPRYKIIEKKQPVAFWCNPISGHNTLYWYLQNLGQGPELLIRYENEEAVDDSQLPKDRFSAERLKGVDSTLKIQPAELGDSAVYLCASSAGTSDETQYFGPGTRLLVL.

The chain has TRBV7-9 and TRBJ1-5; the match to TRBD1 covers 7 bases. V lost 5 bases to trimming and J lost 5 bases; unmatched junction nucleotides: 6. CDR1 and CDR2 (germline): SEHNR, FQNEAQ (reference sequence). CDR3 length equals 14 residues. CDR3 residues: CASSHDREDQPQHF. DNA of the CDR3: TGTGCCAGCAGCCACGACAGGGAAGATCAGCCCCAGCATTTT. Drawing the rest from reference TRBV7-9 and TRBJ1-5, the complete variable domain is DTGVSQNPRHKITKRGQNVTFRCDPISEHNRLYWYRQTLGQGPEFLTYFQNEAQLEKSRLLSDRFSAERPKGSFSTLEIQRTEQGDSAMYLCASSHDREDQPQHFGDGTRLSIL.

This clonotype turned up a few times. V usage is TRBV7-2 and J usage is TRBJ1-2; D gene ambiguous. The CDR3 has 14 amino acids. CDR1 and CDR2 (germline): SGHTA, FQGNSA. V lost 4 bases, J lost 7 bases, and 16 bases lay in between. The CDR3 loop is CASSSGSQQSGYTF. In DNA form, the CDR3 reads TGTGCCAGCAGCTCCGGGAGTCAGCAGAGTGGCTACACCTTC. Combining the CDR3 with reference TRBV7-2 and TRBJ1-2 gives the whole variable domain GAGVSQSPSNKVTEKGKDVELRCDPISGHTALYWYRQSLGQGLEFLIYFQGNSAPDKSGLPSDRFSAERTGGSVSTLTIQRTQQEDSAVYLCASSSGSQQSGYTFGSGTRLTVV.

This clonotype was observed a handful of times. This CDR3 is CASSERITGPPNYGYTF. DNA for the CDR3: TGCGCCAGCAGTGAACGTATAACAGGGCCTCCCAACTATGGCTACACCTTC. V usage is TRBV10-2 and J usage is TRBJ1-2; TRBD1 might be the D (6 bases). The CDR3 extends over 17 amino acids. Trimming left V 3 bases short and J 2 bases short, with 19 bases between. Per the germline V gene, CDR1 is WSHSY and CDR2 is SAAADI.

The chain links TRBV29-1 to TRBJ2-7; D might be TRBD2 (7 bases). The CDR3 is 13 residues long. CDR1 SQVTM and CDR2 ANQGSEA come from the germline V gene. Trimming took off 3 bases at V and 2 bases at J, with 11 bases between the two ends. This chain's CDR3 is CSVDRGAPYEQYF. In DNA, the CDR3 is TGCAGCGTTGATCGGGGGGCCCCCTACGAGCAGTACTTC.

This clonotype appeared a single time. An end of the junction differs from the germline gene, which may be a read error. The rearrangement joins TRBV12-3 or TRBV12-4 to TRBJ2-4; 12 bases are a match to TRBD1. The J call may not be correct, given that the DNA end is closer to TRBJ2-7. This CDR3 has 17 residues. CDR3 sequence: CACRSPRDRGPIYEQYF. For the CDR3, the DNA is TGTGCCTGCAGAAGTCCCCGGGACAGGGGGCCCATTTACGAGCAGTACTTC.

This clonotype was counted only a few times. The chain employs TRBV7-9 and TRBJ2-1; 11 nucleotides agree with TRBD1. From germline, CDR1 is SEHNR and CDR2 FQNEAQ (reference sequence). The CDR3 extends over 19 amino acids. The V gene end was trimmed by 5 bases and the J gene end by 0 bases; junction bases not matched to a gene: 12. The DNA of the CDR3 is TGTGCCAGCAGCAGTACCGGGACAGGGGGTCCGAGCTCCTACAATGAGCAGTTCTTC. This sequence encodes CASSSTGTGGPSSYNEQFF.

The chain has TRBV10-1 and TRBJ2-7; TRBD1 matches 10 bases. The CDR3 runs to 17 residues. Trimming removed 2 bases from V and 3 bases from J; junction bases left unmatched: 10. Germline loops: CDR1 WNHNN, CDR2 SYGVQD (reference sequence). The CDR3 bases are TGCGCCAGCAGTGAGAGACCGGGACAGGGGAGCTACTACGAGCAGTACTTC. This codes for CASSERPGQGSYYEQYF.

This chain uses TRBV29-1 with TRBJ2-3; possibly TRBD2 for D (5 bases). Trimming pared 6 bases from V and 3 bases from J, leaving 13 bases between. Germline V CDR1 and CDR2: SQVTM, ANQGSEA. The CDR3 covers 13 residues. CDR3 residues: CSVRLHLTDTQYF. CDR3 bases: TGCAGCGTGAGACTACACCTGACAGATACGCAGTATTTT.

The gene calls are TRBV7-6 and TRBJ2-7; TRBD2 aligns across 7 bases. This CDR3 is built from 14 residues. The ends lost 5 bases at V and 3 bases at J; junction bases unmatched: 7. From germline, CDR1 is SGHVS and CDR2 FNYEAQ. CDR3 region: CASSPWAGDYEQYF. The DNA for the CDR3 is TGTGCCAGCAGCCCTTGGGCGGGAGACTACGAGCAGTACTTC.

This chain connects TRBV5-5 to TRBJ2-5; weak D call: TRBD2 (6 bases). Between the trimmed V and J ends, which lost 2 bases and 5 bases, there was a span of 16 bases. The CDR3 runs to 15 residues. CDR1 and CDR2 (germline): SGHKS, YYEKEE (reference sequence). CDR3 DNA sequence: TGTGCCAGCAGCTTTAGTTCCTTAGGGAGGGAGACCCAGTACTTC. Translated, it gives CASSFSSLGRETQYF.

The rearrangement joins TRBV15 to TRBJ2-4; TRBD1 matches at 8 bases. The J call may be mistaken, given a closer DNA end match to TRBJ2-1. Per the germline V gene, CDR1 is LNHNV and CDR2 is YYDKDF (reference sequence). This CDR3 is 16 amino acids long. CDR3 residues: CATSRDQRDRSYEQFF. The DNA of the CDR3 is TGTGCCACCAGCAGAGATCAACGGGACAGGTCCTACGAGCAGTTCTTC.

V usage is TRBV29-1 and J usage is TRBJ1-4; no definite D call. Trimming left V 6 bases short and J 11 bases short, with 22 bases between. Looked up from germline, CDR1 is SQVTM and CDR2 is ANQGSEA. This CDR3 is 14 amino acids long. The CDR3: CSVAPGQPFGKLFF. The CDR3 DNA reads TGCAGCGTGGCCCCCGGGCAGCCGTTTGGGAAACTGTTTTTT.

The table lists this clonotype with a few counts. V usage is TRBV6-1 and J usage is TRBJ2-5; TRBD1 matches at 7 bases. CDR3 length equals 14 residues. CDR1 and CDR2 from the germline V gene are MNHNS and SASEGT. Germline trimming cut 6 bases from V and 2 bases from J; bases unmatched to any gene: 6. CDR3 region: CASSRDSQQETQYF. In DNA form, the CDR3 reads TGTGCCAGCAGCCGGGACAGTCAGCAAGAGACCCAGTACTTC.

The chain couples TRBV14 to TRBJ2-1, with 10 bases identical to TRBD1. Germline V gives CDR1 SGHDN, CDR2 FVKESK. After removal of 2 bases from V and 7 bases from J, the junction contained 14 bases not matched to a gene. This CDR3 spans 18 amino acids. The CDR3 here is CASSQTGTGVRSRNEQFF. The DNA for the CDR3 is TGTGCCAGCAGCCAAACCGGGACAGGGGTAAGATCTCGGAATGAGCAGTTCTTC.

The chain uses TRBV20-1 and TRBJ1-5; no clear D gene. The CDR3 consists of 15 residues. V was cut by 0 bases and J by 0 bases, with 9 bases left in between. Germline V CDR1 and CDR2: DFQATT, SNEGSKA (reference sequence). CDR3 coding DNA: TGCAGTGCTAGAGATCAGGCCGGTAGCAATCAGCCCCAGCATTTT. Translated: CSARDQAGSNQPQHF.